Below, 29 T cell receptor beta chains from the same sample are listed, as sequenced in a study of stem cell transplantation in POMP-related autoinflammatory disease. Using immunoSEQ multiplex PCR, the repertoire was profiled, and TCRdb retains in-frame clones only, with some absent. The sample lists some 69,000 clones; roughly 91% were seen once. The sample was CD4+ T cells from PBMCs, taken after stem cell transplantation. These receptors came from a human patient with POMP-related autoinflammation and immune dysregulation (PRAID). The graft donor may be the source of some T cells.

This chain links TRBV6-5 with TRBJ2-7, with D tentatively TRBD1 or TRBD2 (6 bases each). The CDR3 spans 13 residues. The V end lost 10 bases, the J end lost 4 bases, and 17 bases lay between the germline ends. CDR1 MNHEY and CDR2 SVGAGI come from the germline V gene. The CDR3 here is CATAGHLEYEQYF. The CDR3 DNA sequence: TGTGCCACCGCGGGACACTTGGAATACGAGCAGTACTTC.

The J gene is TRBJ2-4, the V gene TRBV6-1; TRBD2 aligns across 9 bases. The CDR3 consists of 14 residues. CDR1 is MNHNS and CDR2 is SASEGT in the germline V gene. V trimming: 1 base; J trimming: 7 bases; junction bases outside the gene matches: 2. The CDR3 coding sequence is TGTGCCAGCAGTGAAGGGCTAGCGGGGAACATTCAGTACTTC. Translated, it gives CASSEGLAGNIQYF.

This chain links TRBV6-1 with TRBJ2-4, with D possibly being TRBD2 (5 bases). Trimming cost V 3 bases and J 8 bases, with 14 bases left between them. The germline gives CDR1 MNHNS, CDR2 SASEGT. There are 14 residues in the CDR3. Written as DNA, the CDR3 is TGTGCCAGCAGTGAGTCGGGAACCCAAGACATTCAGTACTTC. Protein sequence: CASSESGTQDIQYF.

The chain recombines TRBV4-1 with TRBJ2-5; D is unclear. The germline V gene has CDR1 MGHRA and CDR2 YSYEKL. The germline V and J ends were trimmed by 1 base and 1 base, with 19 bases remaining between them. The CDR3 runs 18 residues. The CDR3 coding sequence is TGCGCCAGCAGCCAAGTAAGACAAGTCCTAGAAATCCAAGAGACCCAGTACTTC. This encodes CASSQVRQVLEIQETQYF.

The chain employs TRBV9 and TRBJ2-2, with D tentatively TRBD2 (6 bases). V was trimmed by 2 bases and J by 0 bases, leaving 11 bases between them. The germline CDR1 and CDR2 sequences are SGDLS and YYNGEE. The CDR3 covers 16 residues. The CDR3 DNA follows: TGTGCCAGCAGCGTTGGAGGGAAGGCGAACACCGGGGAGCTGTTTTTT. Protein sequence: CASSVGGKANTGELFF.

This clone appeared once. V usage is TRBV29-1 and J usage is TRBJ2-1; the match to TRBD2 covers 11 bases. The germline gives CDR1 SQVTM, CDR2 ANQGSEA. The CDR3 totals 17 residues. The V segment lost 6 bases and the J segment 0 bases; nucleotides outside the gene matches: 10. The CDR3 bases are TGCAGCGTACAGGGGGAGACTAGCGGGATCTCCTACAATGAGCAGTTCTTC. Its protein is CSVQGETSGISYNEQFF.

This clone was found a few times. This chain uses TRBV18 with TRBJ1-3, with D unresolved. Germline values: CDR1 KGHSH, CDR2 LQKENI. This CDR3 has 14 residues. V was pared by 3 bases and J by 0 bases, with 6 bases between. The CDR3 DNA sequence: TGTGCCAGCTCACCGAGTCACTCTGGAAACACCATATATTTT. Amino acids: CASSPSHSGNTIYF.

The V and J genes are TRBV5-8 and TRBJ1-1, with D tentatively TRBD1 (5 bases). This CDR3 comprises 13 residues. Germline CDR1 SGHTS, CDR2 YDEGEE. The V gene lost 1 base and the J gene lost 4 bases, with 8 bases spanning the gap. The CDR3 spells CASSLFQGTEAFF. The DNA for the CDR3 is TGTGCCAGCAGCTTGTTTCAGGGCACTGAAGCTTTCTTT.

The V and J genes are TRBV10-1 and TRBJ1-4; D is unclear. Trimming took 1 base from V and 3 from J, leaving 3 bases between them. Germline assignment: CDR1 WNHNN and CDR2 SYGVQD (reference sequence). The CDR3 loop spans 13 amino acids. The CDR3 DNA reads TGCGCCAGCAGTGAGTGGGCTAATGAAAAACTGTTTTTT. Its translation: CASSEWANEKLFF.

This clone occurred once. The chain links TRBV27 to TRBJ2-7; D is ambiguous. CDR1 MNHEY and CDR2 SMNVEV come from the germline V gene (reference sequence). This CDR3 is 13 amino acids long. V lost 3 bases and J 3 bases, leaving 9 bases between the germline ends. CDR3 region: CASSFFAGYEQYF. In DNA form, the CDR3 reads TGTGCCAGCAGTTTTTTTGCAGGCTACGAGCAGTACTTC.

The chain carries TRBV7-3 and TRBJ2-5; TRBD2 is a possible D gene (5 bases). The germline V gene has CDR1 SGHTA and CDR2 FQGTGA. V lost 5 bases and J lost 1, with 8 bases in between. CDR3 length: 13 residues. The CDR3 reads CASSRGPQETQYF. CDR3 sequence (DNA): TGTGCCAGCAGCCGCGGGCCCCAAGAGACCCAGTACTTC.

The V gene is TRBV2, the J gene TRBJ2-7, with D perhaps matching TRBD1 (6 bases). CDR1 and CDR2 (germline): SNHLY, FYNNEI. Deletions cut 5 bases from V and 4 bases from J, with 9 bases between. This CDR3 contains 12 residues. CDR3 amino acids: CASSITGYEQYV. The CDR3 region has the DNA TGTGCCAGCAGTATTACAGGGTACGAGCAGTACGTC.

The J gene is TRBJ2-3, the V gene TRBV7-9; the D gene is possibly TRBD1 (5 bases). Germline loops: CDR1 SEHNR, CDR2 FQNEAQ (reference sequence). This CDR3 has 15 amino acids. The germline V and J ends were trimmed by 1 base and 4 bases, with 12 bases remaining between them. The CDR3, as DNA: TGTGCCAGCAGCTTAGAAGGCAGGGCGGCAGATACGCAGTATTTT. Translating it yields CASSLEGRAADTQYF.

This clone was recorded once. The chain carries TRBV18 and TRBJ1-1, with no clear D. Germline assignment: CDR1 KGHSH and CDR2 LQKENI. Trimming left V 3 bases short and J 1 base short, with 3 bases between. The CDR3 is made up of 12 amino acids. This CDR3 reads CASSPENTEAFF. DNA for the CDR3: TGTGCCAGCTCACCCGAGAACACTGAAGCTTTCTTT.

This chain uses TRBV5-1 with TRBJ1-1; a weak D match, TRBD1 (5 bases). CDR1 is SGHRS and CDR2 is YFSETQ in the germline V gene. The CDR3 consists of 15 residues. Trimming took off 0 bases at V and 1 base at J, with 10 bases between the two ends. The CDR3 DNA reads TGCGCCAGCAGCTTGGTAGGGGTTAGGAACACTGAAGCTTTCTTT. Protein: CASSLVGVRNTEAFF.

This chain links TRBV9 with TRBJ2-7; TRBD2 is a possible D gene (5 bases). CDR1 and CDR2 (germline): SGDLS, YYNGEE. Trimming removed 0 bases at V and 6 bases at J, with 13 bases between. The CDR3 has 14 amino acids. CDR3 in DNA: TGTGCCAGCAGCGTAGAGCTAGCAGTCGGCGAGCAGTACTTC. Translation gives CASSVELAVGEQYF.

The chain uses TRBV4-1 and TRBJ1-5, with 11 bases that match TRBD1. The CDR3 loop spans 15 amino acids. Germline V lookup: CDR1 MGHRA, CDR2 YSYEKL. Trimming removed 4 bases from V and 4 bases from J; junction bases left unmatched: 3. The CDR3 here is CASSPGQGANQPQHF. The CDR3 DNA reads TGCGCCAGCAGCCCAGGACAGGGGGCTAATCAGCCCCAGCATTTT.

The chain links TRBV24-1 to TRBJ2-1; TRBD1 aligns across 12 bases. The CDR3 consists of 20 residues. Germline-derived CDR1 and CDR2 are KGHDR and SFDVKD. Unmatched junction bases numbered 21, after V lost 9 bases and J lost 4 bases. The CDR3 sequence: CATGGQGAASGSFTYNEQFF. CDR3 nucleotide sequence: TGTGCCACCGGGGGACAGGGGGCGGCTAGCGGGAGCTTCACTTACAATGAGCAGTTCTTC.

This rearrangement joins TRBV2 to TRBJ1-1; D not resolved. In germline, CDR1 is SNHLY, CDR2 FYNNEI. The CDR3 spans 12 residues. Deletions cut 1 base from V and 7 bases from J, with 7 bases between. The CDR3 DNA reads TGTGCCAGCAGTGAAGTGTATAGTGAAGCTTTCTTT. This sequence encodes CASSEVYSEAFF. The whole variable domain, filled in from reference TRBV2 and TRBJ1-1, reads EPEVTQTPSHQVTQMGQEVILRCVPISNHLYFYWYRQILGQKVEFLVSFYNNEISEKSEIFDDQFSVERPDGSNFTLKIRSTKLEDSAMYFCASSEVYSEAFFGQGTRLTVV.

The chain links TRBV7-3 to TRBJ2-1; TRBD2 aligns across 14 bases. CDR1 is SGHTA and CDR2 is FQGTGA in the germline V gene. This CDR3 spans 15 amino acids. J gave up 8 bases and V 3 bases, and 3 bases lay outside the gene matches. CDR3 in amino acids: CASSLGTSGSDEQFF. CDR3 DNA: TGTGCCAGCAGCTTGGGGACTAGCGGGAGCGATGAGCAGTTCTTC.

This chain connects TRBV7-2 to TRBJ1-4, with a weak D call TRBD1 (6 bases). This CDR3 region has 15 residues. V gave up 2 bases and J gave up 7 bases, with 14 bases separating them. Looked up from germline, CDR1 is SGHTA and CDR2 is FQGNSA. CDR3 coding DNA: TGTGCCAGCAGCTTATTCGGGCAGGGGTCTGAAAAACTGTTTTTT. This gives the protein CASSLFGQGSEKLFF.

This clone was recorded only once. The CDR3 here is CASRQFFASRTHDEQFF. In DNA form, the CDR3 reads TGTGCCAGCAGACAATTCTTTGCATCGCGGACGCACGATGAGCAGTTCTTC. The chain is built from TRBV2 and TRBJ2-1; no firm D call. CDR3 length equals 17 residues. Germline CDR1 SNHLY, CDR2 FYNNEI. Trimming took off 6 bases at V and 8 bases at J, with 26 bases between the two ends.

The chain carries TRBV5-1 and TRBJ2-1, with D possibly called TRBD1 or TRBD2 (6 bases each). CDR1 and CDR2 from the germline V gene are SGHRS and YFSETQ. The V end lost 4 bases, the J end lost 3 bases, and 17 bases lay between the germline ends. The CDR3 spans 16 residues. The CDR3 bases are TGCGCCAGCAGCCGGGGGCTTATGGCAGGCTACAATGAGCAGTTCTTC. Translation gives CASSRGLMAGYNEQFF.

V is TRBV20-1 and J is TRBJ2-5, with D possibly called TRBD1 or TRBD2 (5 bases each). This CDR3 contains 14 residues. Germline CDR1 and CDR2: DFQATT and SNEGSKA (reference sequence). Trimming took off 3 bases at V and 4 bases at J, with 15 bases between the two ends. The CDR3 nucleotides read TGCAGTGCTAGTTGGAGGCAGGGTAGAGAGACCCAGTACTTC. Translated: CSASWRQGRETQYF.

This rearrangement joins TRBV6-5 to TRBJ1-1; tentative D call: TRBD1 (5 bases). Germline CDR1 and CDR2: MNHEY and SVGAGI. This CDR3 has 15 amino acids. V was pared by 5 bases and J by 4 bases, with 17 bases between. CDR3 DNA sequence: TGTGCCAGCAGTCCGGTATCACGGGGGAGCACTGAAGCTTTCTTT. Its translation is CASSPVSRGSTEAFF.

This clone has a single count. The V call is TRBV19, the J call TRBJ2-1, with D unclear. The ends were cut back, 1 base at V and 2 bases at J, with 12 bases in the middle. CDR1 is LNHDA and CDR2 is SQIVND in the germline V gene (reference sequence). The CDR3 extends over 16 amino acids. In DNA form, the CDR3 reads TGTGCCAGTAGTATAGCCGCGAAAGGGCCCTACAATGAGCAGTTCTTC. As protein: CASSIAAKGPYNEQFF.

The V and J genes are TRBV5-1 and TRBJ1-5; maybe TRBD1 (6 bases). The germline V gene encodes CDR1 SGHRS and CDR2 YFSETQ. The CDR3 has 14 amino acids. Trimming left V 4 bases short and J 3 bases short, with 11 bases between. DNA of the CDR3: TGCGCCAGCAGCGAGGGGACACTCAATCAGCCCCAGCATTTT. Protein sequence: CASSEGTLNQPQHF.

This rearrangement joins TRBV6-1 to TRBJ2-2, with TRBD1 identical over 8 bases. V trimming: 4 bases; J trimming: 1 base; junction bases outside the gene matches: 11. Germline CDR1 is MNHNS and CDR2 is SASEGT. The CDR3 runs to 18 residues. CDR3 in amino acids: CASSVYYRGWRNTGELFF. CDR3 sequence (DNA): TGTGCCAGCAGTGTTTATTACAGGGGGTGGCGGAACACCGGGGAGCTGTTTTTT.

The chain carries TRBV28 and TRBJ2-7, with TRBD2 matching over 7 bases. The CDR3 covers 14 residues. With 7 bases clipped from V and 1 base from J, the junction kept 7 bases outside the gene matches. Germline-derived CDR1 and CDR2 are MDHEN and SYDVKM. The CDR3 protein is CASTGGEGSYEQYV. CDR3 in DNA: TGTGCCAGCACGGGGGGAGAGGGTTCCTACGAGCAGTACGTC.